This record concerns one T cell receptor (beta chain) sequence. This entry comes from a study of T cell responses to AZD1222 COVID-19 vaccine. Clones were read by immunoSEQ multiplex PCR, and TCRdb kept only the in-frame ones, dropping some. The repertoire holds 87,000 or so clones, with 90% as singletons. Germline lookup yields CDR1 SGDLS and CDR2 YYNGEE. The V and J ends lost 0 bases and 4 bases respectively, with 16 bases between them. The CDR3 covers 16 residues. The genes are TRBV9 and TRBJ1-1; maybe TRBD1 (5 bases). This TCR came from an adult in good health. The input for sequencing was peripheral blood, taken on day 0 of AZD1222 vaccination. CDR3 DNA sequence: TGTGCCAGCAGCGTAGAGGGAGGGGTCCCAACCACTGAAGCTTTCTTT. It yields the protein CASSVEGGVPTTEAFF.